This T cell receptor (beta chain) was sequenced for a study of CD8+CD57+ T cells in acquired aplastic anemia. Study-wide background: Sorted CD4+ and CD8+ cell DNA averaged 3.2 ug.

The authors sequenced patients whose flow cytometry had shown CD8+CD57+ cell expansion. The blood sampling took place in patients who had so far received no therapy. To note about this clonotype: The target antigen is unknown.

Study results and caveats: Patients were compared with controls for CD8+ Simpson's diversity, and no significant difference emerged. It was found that about 31 CD8+ CDR3 sequences were shared between patients and controls.

Genomic DNA provided the template from which TCR beta VDJ and CDR3 profiles were obtained. TCRdb re-called the reads through MiXCR, storing one row per CDR3 protein. Of about 98,000 distinct CDR3 sequences in the sample, roughly 70% were seen once. CDR3 length: 13 residues. Germline CDR1 SGHVS, CDR2 FQNEAQ. V lost 8 bases to trimming and J lost 9 bases; unmatched junction nucleotides: 10. The material sequenced was sorted CD4+, CD8+, or CD8+CD57+ T cells (not recorded which) from PBMCs. The V call is TRBV7-8, the J call TRBJ2-7, with 10 bases aligning to TRBD1. The receptor was derived from a human donor with aplastic anemia. The CDR3 protein is CASDRDRGSAQYF. The CDR3 DNA follows: TGTGCCAGCGACCGGGACAGGGGCTCGGCGCAGTACTTC.